This T cell receptor (beta chain) derives from a study of blood T cell repertoires in COVID-19 (dated by TCRdb to 2019 to 2021). Describing the broader study: Samples from collaborators originated in the United States, Italy and Spain and spanned both the acute and convalescent phases of COVID-19. The material from the prospective study consisted of cDNA or gDNA derived from T cells, B-cell-depleted T cells, or PBMCs. Subjects who had been exposed to COVID-19, were actively infected with it, or had recovered from it provided the deeply sampled blood TCRbeta repertoires that made up the dataset. The repertoires were released in a freely available public database intended as a resource for research on the immune response to SARS-CoV-2. Samples came from the ongoing ImmuneRACE study (first 160 participants) plus 1,254 subjects from 6 global collaborators. A de-identified subject ID, COVID-19 status, age in years and sex were almost always included in the sample metadata. HLA class I and class II types, where available, came from metadata supplied by the sample provider rather than from assay-based typing.

Whole blood was collected in K2EDTA tubes by collaborating institutions according to the institutions' own protocols. For TCRbeta analysis, collaborators shipped samples in one of three forms: frozen whole blood, isolated PBMCs, or DNA extracted from either of those sample types. Study-wide findings and limitations: The quantity of clinical and demographic metadata differed by source and by participant and was supplied without curation.

The immunoSEQ Assay, a bias-controlled multiplex PCR, was used to amplify TCRbeta CDR3 regions from genomic DNA. Under the source paper's analysis protocol: Within the assay, amplification of reference gene primers was used to estimate how many nucleated cells each sample contained. To quantify the absolute abundance of each unique TCRbeta CDR3 rearrangement, sequence reads were collapsed and filtered. Productive Simpson clonality was computed per sample as the square root of Simpson's diversity index over productive rearrangements. Not all clones reach the TCRdb copy of this immuneACCESS table, which keeps in-frame sequences only. Checked studies attribute under half of the gap to unresolved V genes and leave the rest unexplained. V, J and clone size reflect that table, while D and trimming were determined from the DNA. The sample profile shows about 87,000 clones; 70% to 85% of them were found once. 4% to 5.5% of the sample lies in the top ten.

This clone showed up just a few times. No cognate antigen has been identified for it. No qualities accompany the bases; no much larger clone lies one base away. V trim: 2 bases; J trim: 5 bases; unmatched bases: 5. The germline V gene (reference sequence) gives CDR1 as SEHNR and CDR2 as FQNEAQ. The CDR3 contains 14 residues, cysteine and phenylalanine counted. Only the CDR3 region is kept as DNA, spanning 42 bases read in frame from base 1. The chain was built from TRBV7-9 and TRBJ1-2, and 7 junction bases match TRBD1. This TCR was sampled from a woman in her forties or fifties with acute or convalescent COVID-19. Sequencing used peripheral blood. CDR3 region: CASSLTGVGYGYTF. The nucleotide sequence reads TGTGCCAGCAGCTTAACAGGGGTAGGGTATGGCTACACCTTC.